These 21 T cell receptor beta chains share one sample of origin, sequenced in a study of blood T cell repertoires in COVID-19. Using immunoSEQ multiplex PCR, the repertoire was profiled, and TCRdb retains in-frame clones only, with some absent. The sample carries 130,000 or so clones, 88% recorded once. The sample consisted of peripheral blood. These TCRs come from a woman in her sixties or seventies with acute or convalescent COVID-19.

The DNA of the CDR3 is TGTGCCAGCAGCTTACATGATCAGCCCCAGCATTTT. The encoded protein is CASSLHDQPQHF. The chain uses TRBV7-9 and TRBJ1-5; D not resolved. V lost 2 bases, J lost 5 bases, and 4 bases lay in between. The CDR3 contains 12 residues. Germline V CDR1 and CDR2: SEHNR, FQNEAQ (reference sequence).

The chain combines TRBV7-2 with TRBJ2-7; maybe TRBD1 (5 bases). This CDR3 spans 17 amino acids. V dropped 2 bases and J dropped 2 bases, with 19 bases sitting between them. Germline CDR1 SGHTA, CDR2 FQGNSA. The DNA for the CDR3 is TGTGCCAGCAGCTTATCTTCACCAGGGTCGATTACCTACGAGCAGTACTTC. Translation: CASSLSSPGSITYEQYF.

This chain connects TRBV10-3 to TRBJ2-2, with 9 bases identical to TRBD1. The length of the CDR3 is 14 residues. V shed 11 bases and J 4 bases; nucleotides not matched to a gene: 8. CDR1 and CDR2 from the germline V gene are ENHRY and SYGVKD. DNA of the CDR3: TGTGCCGGGGCGACAGGGGGAGGCACCGGGGAGCTGTTTTTT. The encoded protein is CAGATGGGTGELFF.

The rearrangement links TRBV6-6 to TRBJ1-1; D is unclear. The ends were cut back, 5 bases at V and 8 bases at J, with 15 bases in the middle. There are 13 residues in the CDR3. Germline CDR1 and CDR2: MNHNY and SVGAGI (reference sequence). CDR3 in DNA: TGTGCCAGCAGTAAGGAGCATAGTCGGGAAGCTTTCTTT. It codes for CASSKEHSREAFF.

This clone was counted a single time. The chain carries TRBV24-1 and TRBJ2-7; D is possibly TRBD2 (7 bases). The ends were cut back, 7 bases at V and 2 bases at J, with 14 bases in the middle. Germline V gene lookup returns CDR1 KGHDR and CDR2 SFDVKD. The CDR3 consists of 14 residues. CDR3 DNA sequence: TGTGCCACCAGCGGAGGAGGGGGGGCCTACGAGCAGTACTTC. Protein sequence: CATSGGGGAYEQYF.

The rearrangement links TRBV6-5 to TRBJ2-1, with 12 bases that match TRBD2. This CDR3 contains 15 residues. V lost 7 bases and J lost 6; bases outside the gene matches: 7. Germline CDR1 reads MNHEY; CDR2 reads SVGAGI. The CDR3 region is CASMPRGLAGNEQFF. The CDR3 DNA follows: TGTGCCAGCATGCCGAGGGGACTAGCGGGCAATGAGCAGTTCTTC.

This sequence joins TRBV19 and TRBJ1-1, with D unclear. Trimming removed 8 bases from V and 0 bases from J, with 25 bases in between. This CDR3 is 18 amino acids long. Germline loops: CDR1 LNHDA, CDR2 SQIVND (reference sequence). DNA for the CDR3: TGTGCCAGTGAAGGGAGGCCATCACACGGGCAGATGAACACTGAAGCTTTCTTT. Translating gives CASEGRPSHGQMNTEAFF. The full variable domain, its missing parts supplied by reference TRBV19 and TRBJ1-1, is DGGITQSPKYLFRKEGQNVTLSCEQNLNHDAMYWYRQDPGQGLRLIYYSQIVNDFQKGDIAEGYSVSREKKESFPLTVTSAQKNPTAFYLCASEGRPSHGQMNTEAFFGQGTRLTVV.

With respect to this clone: Within the sample, other DNA sequences also encode this same CDR3. The chain has TRBV5-8 and TRBJ2-7, with 8 positions matching TRBD1. CDR1 and CDR2 from the germline V gene are SGHTS and YDEGEE. The CDR3 covers 13 residues. The V gene end was trimmed by 1 base and the J gene end by 4 bases; junction bases not matched to a gene: 1. CDR3 sequence: CASSLQGAYEQYF. CDR3 DNA: TGTGCCAGCAGCTTGCAGGGGGCTTACGAGCAGTACTTC.

As DNA, the CDR3 is TGTGCCAGCTCACCGGAGGGGGGAAACACCATATATTTT. It is translated as CASSPEGGNTIYF. The V gene is TRBV18, the J gene TRBJ1-3, with D possibly TRBD1 on 5 matching bases. The V and J ends lost 3 bases and 4 bases respectively, with 7 bases between them. CDR3 length equals 13 residues. Germline loops: CDR1 KGHSH, CDR2 LQKENI.

This chain joins TRBV25-1 and TRBJ1-6, with a possible D match to TRBD1 (5 bases). This CDR3 has 14 amino acids. The ends were cut back, 4 bases at V and 4 bases at J, with 8 bases in the middle. Germline lookup yields CDR1 MGHDK and CDR2 SYGVNS. CDR3 residues: CASSGGTYNSPLHF. Written as DNA, the CDR3 is TGTGCCAGCAGTGGCGGGACTTATAATTCACCCCTCCACTTT.

The chain uses TRBV5-3 and TRBJ1-3; a possible D gene is TRBD1 (6 bases). TRBV5-3 is filed as an ORF, its function uncertain. Trimming took off 2 bases at V and 5 bases at J, with 17 bases between the two ends. The CDR3 extends over 16 amino acids. CDR3: CARSFPGTSKRNTIYF. The CDR3 DNA follows: TGTGCCAGAAGCTTCCCCGGGACATCCAAAAGAAACACCATATATTTT.

The chain recombines TRBV4-1 with TRBJ2-2; perhaps TRBD2 as D (5 bases). There are 20 residues in the CDR3. The V end was cut by 4 bases, the J end by 3 bases, with 27 bases between. Per germline, CDR1 MGHRA and CDR2 YSYEKL. The CDR3 sequence: CASSLTSGLERTFDTGELFF. The CDR3 nucleotides read TGCGCCAGCAGCCTAACGTCGGGCCTCGAGAGGACTTTTGACACCGGGGAGCTGTTTTTT.

The chain is built from TRBV27 and TRBJ1-4; 12 bases are shared with TRBD1. Losses at the gene ends were 1 base for V and 8 bases for J; bases not matched to a gene: 8. This CDR3 is built from 17 residues. Germline lookup yields CDR1 MNHEY and CDR2 SMNVEV (reference sequence). The CDR3 sequence: CASSLWGQGAIGEKLFF. CDR3 sequence (DNA): TGTGCCAGCAGTTTATGGGGACAGGGGGCTATCGGGGAAAAACTGTTTTTT.

CDR3: CAIKKAGETEAFF. CDR3 sequence (DNA): TGTGCCATCAAAAAAGCGGGGGAGACTGAAGCTTTCTTT. The rearrangement joins TRBV28 to TRBJ1-1, with D possibly being TRBD1 (5 bases). Germline V lookup: CDR1 MDHEN, CDR2 SYDVKM. The CDR3 loop spans 13 amino acids. V lost 10 bases and J 5 bases, leaving 17 bases between the germline ends. Full variable domain (outside the CDR3, taken from reference TRBV28 and TRBJ1-1): DVKVTQSSRYLVKRTGEKVFLECVQDMDHENMFWYRQDPGLGLRLIYFSYDVKMKEKGDIPEGYSVSREKKERFSLILESASTNQTSMYLCAIKKAGETEAFFGQGTRLTVV.

The chain uses TRBV7-3 and TRBJ1-3, with unresolved D. CDR1 is SGHTA and CDR2 is FQGTGA in the germline V gene. The CDR3 totals 14 residues. Deletions cut 4 bases from V and 0 bases from J, with 7 bases between. CDR3 in DNA: TGTGCCAGCAGCTCCTCGGGCTCTGGAAACACCATATATTTT. Protein product: CASSSSGSGNTIYF.

The CDR3 nucleotides are TGTGCCAGCACCTACAGCCCTTCCTCCTACGAGCAGTACTTC. Protein: CASTYSPSSYEQYF. The V call is TRBV7-2, the J call TRBJ2-7; D is undetermined. The CDR3 covers 14 residues. Deletions cut 7 bases from V and 0 bases from J, with 13 bases between. Germline V gene sequence: CDR1 SGHTA, CDR2 FQGNSA.

V and J are TRBV6-5 and TRBJ1-3, with D uncertain. The germline CDR1 and CDR2 sequences are MNHEY and SVGAGI. V lost 7 bases to trimming and J lost 0 bases, with 10 bases between them. The CDR3 contains 14 residues. The CDR3 loop reads CASKIANSGNTIYF. CDR3 sequence (DNA): TGTGCCAGCAAAATTGCTAACTCTGGAAACACCATATATTTT.

The rearrangement joins TRBV5-4 to TRBJ2-7; D remains unclear. CDR1 SGHNT and CDR2 YYREEE come from the germline V gene (reference sequence). The CDR3 length is 13 residues. V lost 2 bases to trimming and J lost 1 base, with 7 bases between them. DNA of the CDR3: TGTGCCAGCAGCTTTTCTCCTTCCTACGAGCAGTACTTC. This sequence encodes CASSFSPSYEQYF.

The CDR3 bases are TGTGCCATCAGTGGACAGGGGGCGTCTGGCGAGCAGTACTTC. This codes for CAISGQGASGEQYF. This chain connects TRBV10-3 to TRBJ2-7, with TRBD1 matching 10 bases. From germline, CDR1 is ENHRY and CDR2 SYGVKD. The CDR3 has 14 residues. V trimming: 4 bases; J trimming: 6 bases; junction bases outside the gene matches: 6.

J is TRBJ1-3 and V is TRBV10-3, with D unresolved. V was trimmed by 3 bases and J by 11 bases, leaving 8 bases between them. The CDR3 totals 11 residues. CDR1 is ENHRY and CDR2 is SYGVKD in the germline V gene. In DNA, the CDR3 is TGTGCCATCAGTGAAACCGGGGCCATATATTTT. The encoded protein is CAISETGAIYF.

V is TRBV11-2 and J is TRBJ2-1, with 9 bases aligning to TRBD2. The length of the CDR3 is 15 residues. The V segment lost 5 bases and the J segment 4 bases; nucleotides outside the gene matches: 6. CDR1 is SGHAT, CDR2 FQNNGV, per germline. CDR3 nucleotide sequence: TGTGCCAGCAGCCGGCTAGCGGGGACGTACAATGAGCAGTTCTTC. Protein product: CASSRLAGTYNEQFF.